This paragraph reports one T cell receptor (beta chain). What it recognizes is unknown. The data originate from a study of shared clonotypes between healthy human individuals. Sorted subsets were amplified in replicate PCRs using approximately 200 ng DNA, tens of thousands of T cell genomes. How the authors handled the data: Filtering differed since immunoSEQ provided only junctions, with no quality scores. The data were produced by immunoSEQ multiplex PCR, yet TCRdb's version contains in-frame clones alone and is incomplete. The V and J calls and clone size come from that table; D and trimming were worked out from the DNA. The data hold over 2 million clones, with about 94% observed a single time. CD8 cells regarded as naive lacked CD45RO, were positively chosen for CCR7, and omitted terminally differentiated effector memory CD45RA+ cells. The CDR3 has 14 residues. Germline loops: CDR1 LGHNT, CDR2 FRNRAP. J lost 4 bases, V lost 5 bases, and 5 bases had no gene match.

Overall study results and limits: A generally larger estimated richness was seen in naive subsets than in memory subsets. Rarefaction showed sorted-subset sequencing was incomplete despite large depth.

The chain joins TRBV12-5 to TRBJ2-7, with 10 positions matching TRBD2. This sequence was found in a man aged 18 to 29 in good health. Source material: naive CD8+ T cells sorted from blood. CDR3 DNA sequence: TGTGCTAGTGGTCTCGGGACTAGCGCTTACGAGCAGTACTTC. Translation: CASGLGTSAYEQYF.